This T cell receptor beta chain originates from a study of cytomegalovirus exposure and HLA in healthy donors (TCRdb year 2017). Broadly, across the study: An earlier analysis of roughly 500 of the donors reported 276 Gb of sequence data and 95 million to 140 million unique TCR beta sequences obtained from some 170 million T cells. An early release covering approximately 600 HLA-typed donors comprised approximately 290 gigabases of sequencing data and around 80 million unique TCR sequences. Of the approximately 400 genotyped donors, less than 90% were placed in the genetic ancestry cluster associated with self-reported Caucasian donors. The study aimed to test whether cataloging public T cell receptors could reveal signatures of past pathogen exposure. The T cell repertoires of roughly 660 subjects were profiled by immunosequencing and related to cytomegalovirus serostatus. In addition to the first cohort of hundreds of subjects, a separate validation cohort of 120 different subjects was used. To predict cytomegalovirus infection status, the study combined high-throughput TCR immunosequencing, statistical association of individual TCRs with disease status, and machine learning. A later analysis re-examined previously published TCR beta repertoires from roughly 650 donors and added high-resolution HLA genotyping to investigate patterns of TCR occurrence. Rather than drawing on any new phenotypic data, the later analysis identified candidate immune exposures from TCR beta sequences and the way those sequences occurred across donors. To decide whether each TCR beta V gene segment behaved as functional or pseudogenic, an earlier analysis of over 500 of the donors relied on high-throughput TCR beta sequencing. Donor age, sex, ethnicity and CMV serostatus were compiled alongside the repertoire data. In a later genetic analysis, genome-wide SNP genotypes for about three fifths of the roughly 670 donors were used, and that subset was treated as a discovery cohort. Every repertoire in the discovery cohort had been generated on one and the same sequencing platform. HLA typing covered class I and class II loci at four-digit resolution. The number of donors typed differed by locus, with 629-630 for A, B, C, DRB1 and DQB1, 522 for DQA1, 606 for DPA1, and 400 to 490 for DPB1. Roughly 5 DR-DQ haplotypes were handled as single units for association and clustering because linkage in the cohort was strong. Among 398 genotyped donors of the cohort, an average of roughly 230,000 unique TCR beta nucleotide sequences was sequenced per donor, of which 15% to 20% were non-productive.

Ends trimmed: V by 4 bases, J by 1 base; bases unmatched to a gene: 5. CDR1 and CDR2, looked up from the germline V gene, are MNHNS and SASEGT. Spanning cysteine to phenylalanine, the CDR3 consists of 15 amino acids. Just CDR3 DNA is preserved here, 45 bases in frame from base 1. This clone is judged medium-sized (0.01 to 0.1%). The antigen it binds to is not known. Base qualities are not recorded, but no much larger clone differs from it by a single base. Distinct nucleotide sequences in the sample also encode this CDR3. The research as a whole found: A total of around 150 TCR beta chains were listed by the study as associated with cytomegalovirus. Because HLA typing was unavailable for some donors at each locus, only the typed subset was used in association tests. Most CMV-associated TCR beta chains appeared to be HLA-restricted in a later analysis, and the HLA associations seemed to be driven largely by CMV exposure. Several of the top co-occurrence clusters appeared to be linked to parvovirus B19, influenza, CMV and Epstein-Barr virus, according to a later analysis. Strong co-occurrence of HLA alleles, especially DR and DQ, made assigning TCR associations to individual alleles difficult. It was suggested by the authors that the approach could potentially be generalized to other disease states and immunological phenotypes. A few of the identified cytomegalovirus-associated TCR beta chains were confirmed in vitro to be specific for cytomegalovirus antigens. Immune exposure information for the cohort was limited to CMV serostatus. This cohort had only TCR beta chains sequenced, and the lack of alpha or paired-chain data limited which features could be detected. The classifier was reported to diagnose cytomegalovirus status with high specificity and sensitivity in both the original and validation cohorts. A later genetic analysis associated a missense DCLRE1C variant with V-gene and J-gene trimming of TCR beta chains, and an independent cohort replicated the association. According to a later genetic analysis, donors in an Asian-associated ancestry cluster had fewer N-insertions in productive TCRs than the roughly 700-donor mean. Some IMGT-functional V segments, including TRBV6-2 and TRBV6-3, could not be told apart with the 87-base-pair reads, so those segments were excluded. In an earlier analysis of about 550 of the donors, most TCR beta V segments were observed in productive rearrangements about 87% or about 30% of the time, broadly matching IMGT annotations. A later analysis associated 15,000 to 20,000 TCR beta sequences with specific HLA alleles at a false discovery rate of 0.05. A later analysis found that HLA-associated TCR beta chains were more clonally expanded and had lower generation probabilities than equally common non-associated chains. Most TCR sequences were observed very rarely across donors, whereas some public TCRs were present in many individuals. A group of highly shared sequence variants was considered likely to be a technical artifact of the sequencing pipeline. A further reported finding was that TCR beta sequences accurately predicted the HLA-A and HLA-B alleles for most subjects in the first cohort. According to a later analysis, TCR association rates differed among HLA loci, with DRB1 alleles showing the most associated TCRs and HLA-C alleles showing the fewest. Presence/absence analyses assumed roughly uniform sequencing depth across donors, an assumption that may not hold. Correlated functional status among segregating V segments might reflect linkage disequilibrium, but an unknown experimental factor could not be ruled out. Over 15 rarely observed V segments, including chromosome 9 orphons, were excluded from the earlier analysis of approximately 500 of the donors because counts were too low.

In total, just over 650 healthy bone marrow donors made up the cohort. Cohort members were all nominally healthy when sampled, although unrecorded immune exposures were likely present. The donor tested CMV seropositive, placing the donor among the 250 to 350 seropositive members of the cohort. Every donor gave a peripheral blood sample, and the peripheral blood mononuclear cells from that sample were used for TCR beta sequencing. The Qiagen DNeasy Blood Extraction Kit was used to extract genomic DNA from the blood cell samples. The protocol used for the library was the immunoSEQ multiplex PCR assay. A mixture of 60 forward primers for TCR Vbeta segments and 13 reverse primers for TCR Jbeta segments was used in the multiplex PCR. The CDR3 region of rearranged TCR beta genes was amplified from genomic DNA by a multiplex PCR assay. Amplified TCR beta libraries were sequenced as 87-base-pair reads on the Illumina HiSeq System. In the authors' own workflow: In a later analysis, roughly 80 million unique TCR beta chains were counted across the 650 to 750 repertoires, and approximately 9.9 million of these chains were shared by at least two donors. A nearest-neighbor algorithm error-corrected the raw reads and collapsed the reads into unique sequences, merging closely related sequences to remove PCR and sequencing errors. To assign V, D and J gene segments, CDR3 sequences were aligned to IMGT reference sequences. Each retained sequence needed at least a six-nucleotide match to both a V gene segment and a J gene segment. A rearrangement counted as productive if the CDR3 had no stop codons and remained in frame with V and J, and every other rearrangement counted as non-productive. Following IMGT convention, CDR3 was defined as the stretch from the second conserved V-encoded cysteine to the conserved J-encoded phenylalanine. Sequences without an unambiguous match to a single V gene segment were excluded from the earlier analysis of about 600 of the donors. In an earlier analysis of almost 600 of the donors, a V segment was called functional when productive rearrangements were above 56.7%, and segregating when the standard deviation between donors exceeded 5%. A statistical classification framework was developed to diagnose cytomegalovirus status using the catalog of TCR beta chain sequences. V and J gene assignment, in a later analysis, came from comparing TCR nucleotide sequences with IMGT/GENE-DB human TR gene sequences. In a later analysis, CDR3 sequences and most-parsimonious VDJ recombination scenarios were assigned using the TCRdist pipeline. In a later analysis, each TCR beta chain was defined by its CDR3 amino acid sequence together with its V-gene family, and reads lacking a unique V-gene family were excluded. A later analysis removed 450 to 600 highly shared, low-generation-probability nucleotide sequences to deal with suspected cross-contamination and a sequencing artifact. In a later analysis, a clonal expansion index was calculated for each public chain from normalized within-repertoire ranks of inferred template counts. In a later analysis, generation probabilities were computed using a VDJ recombination model fitted to out-of-frame rearrangements, and the results were checked against IGoR. Hypergeometric tests were used in a later analysis to score TCR-TCR, TCR-HLA and TCR-CMV co-occurrence, with a repertoire-size bias correction applied to the TCR pairs. To estimate false discovery rates, a later analysis permuted the HLA or CMV assignments 20 times. A later analysis grouped co-occurring TCRs with DBSCAN, adding TCRdist sequence similarity when clustering within HLA-allele-positive subsets. Co-occurrence clustering excluded repertoires with fewer than 30,000 or more than 120,000 public chains, plus five with anomalous nucleotide sharing. The table comes from immuneACCESS by way of TCRdb, which keeps in-frame sequences with V and J called. Part of the clones is missing from these tables; in studies checked, under half for an unresolved V gene and the rest for unknown reasons. For V, J and clone size, that table is used; D and trimming come from the DNA. The sample records about 43,000 clones, 60% to 70% of which are singletons. About 11% of the sample rests with the top ten.

Sample: PBMCs. The receptor chain draws on TRBV6-1 and TRBJ2-7; 9 central nucleotides agree with TRBD2. The clonotype originates from a man aged 55 to 69 in good health and CMV-seropositive. The nucleotide sequence reads as follows: TGTGCCAGCAGTGCTCTAGCGGGGAATTCCTACGAGCAGTACTTC. Translated, this is CASSALAGNSYEQYF.